One and the same sample provided the 18 T cell receptor beta chains below, sequenced in a study of OX40 agonist ivuxolimab in advanced cancers. Profiled with immunoSEQ multiplex PCR; TCRdb holds only in-frame clones, not every one. The table includes 26,000 or so clones, approximately 88% detected once. The material was CD4+ or CD8+ T cells sorted from blood, obtained in a trial of the OX40 agonist ivuxolimab. Receptors originate from an adult with an advanced solid tumor such as melanoma, head and neck, liver or kidney cancer.

The chain links TRBV21-1 to TRBJ1-1. TRBV21-1 is a recognized pseudogene. This CDR3 is built from 12 residues. DNA for the CDR3: TGTGCCAGAACCAGCCTGAACACTGAAGCTTTCTTT. The encoded protein is CARTSLNTEAFF.

This rearrangement joins TRBV6-1 to TRBJ1-1; 10 bases map to TRBD1. With 8 bases clipped from V and 5 bases from J, the junction kept 11 bases outside the gene matches. Germline V gives CDR1 MNHNS, CDR2 SASEGT. The CDR3 covers 15 residues. CDR3 region: CASDPETGGGTEAFF. In DNA, the CDR3 is TGTGCCAGCGACCCGGAGACAGGGGGCGGGACTGAAGCTTTCTTT.

The chain is built from TRBV27 and TRBJ2-7; D tentatively reads TRBD1 or TRBD2 (5 bases each). The CDR3 has 14 residues. Trimming removed 6 bases from V and 2 bases from J, with 14 bases in between. Germline assignment: CDR1 MNHEY and CDR2 SMNVEV (reference sequence). The CDR3 reads CASSQGPIAYEQYF. The CDR3 bases are TGTGCCAGCAGCCAGGGACCGATAGCCTACGAGCAGTACTTC.

The J gene is TRBJ2-7, the V gene TRBV29-1; no reliable D call. CDR3 size: 18 residues. The V gene's germline CDR1 is SQVTM and CDR2 ANQGSEA. V lost 2 bases and J lost 3, with 26 bases in between. The CDR3 is CSVEIPSGLVHSGYEQYF. The CDR3, as DNA: TGCAGCGTTGAAATACCCTCCGGTCTAGTTCATAGTGGCTACGAGCAGTACTTC.

J is TRBJ1-2 and V is TRBV29-1; the D gene is possibly TRBD1 (6 bases). The CDR3 totals 16 residues. V was cut by 1 base and J by 4 bases, with 19 bases left in between. CDR1 is SQVTM and CDR2 is ANQGSEA in the germline V gene. CDR3 protein: CSVEGDPQGRGYGYTF. CDR3 in DNA: TGCAGCGTTGAAGGTGATCCCCAGGGGAGGGGCTATGGCTACACCTTC.

The rearrangement joins TRBV2 to TRBJ2-7; D possibly matches TRBD1 or TRBD2 (5 bases each). Between the trimmed V and J ends, which lost 6 bases and 0 bases, there was a span of 15 bases. Germline CDR1 and CDR2: SNHLY and FYNNEI. The CDR3 runs 15 residues. The CDR3 coding sequence is TGTGCCAGCAGGACCGGGACCGCTAGCTCCTACGAGCAGTACTTC. It encodes CASRTGTASSYEQYF.

CDR3 sequence: CASSYSLREGGEEQYF. The CDR3 DNA follows: TGTGCCAGCAGTTACTCGTTGCGGGAGGGCGGAGAAGAACAGTACTTC. The chain uses TRBV6-5 and TRBJ2-5, with 9 bases aligning to TRBD2. J lost 11 bases, V lost 0 bases, and 13 bases had no gene match. The CDR3 is made up of 16 amino acids. In germline, CDR1 is MNHEY, CDR2 SVGAGI.

The CDR3 DNA sequence: TGCGCCAGCAGCCAAGCGGGCAGAGATGGAGACGAGCAGTACTTC. It translates to CASSQAGRDGDEQYF. The chain recombines TRBV4-1 with TRBJ2-7; no definite D call. V lost 1 base, J lost 5 bases, and 15 bases lay in between. CDR3 length: 15 amino acids. The germline CDR1 and CDR2 sequences are MGHRA and YSYEKL.

This clone was seen more than once but under ten times. The same CDR3 also results from other DNA sequences found in this sample. The chain employs TRBV11-3 and TRBJ2-1, with 10 bases lining up with TRBD2. The germline gives CDR1 SGHNT, CDR2 YENEEA. V lost 6 bases and J lost 1; bases outside the gene matches: 6. CDR3 length equals 16 residues. CDR3 bases: TGTGCCAGCAGTTCCCGACTAGCGGGTTCCTACAATGAGCAGTTCTTC. This translates into CASSSRLAGSYNEQFF.

This clone showed up just a few times. This chain joins TRBV7-2 and TRBJ1-1; maybe TRBD1 (6 bases). This CDR3 spans 15 amino acids. Trimming stripped 6 bases from V and 3 bases from J, with 17 bases between. Germline V gene data show CDR1 as SGHTA and CDR2 as FQGNSA. The CDR3 region is CASSPQGPAYTEAFF. CDR3 DNA sequence: TGTGCCAGCAGTCCACAGGGACCCGCCTACACTGAAGCTTTCTTT.

In this sample, this clone turned up once. The chain employs TRBV4-3 and TRBJ2-3; TRBD1 is a possible D gene (6 bases). V gave up 1 base and J gave up 1 base, with 9 bases separating them. Germline CDR1 and CDR2: LGHNA and YSLEER. The CDR3 is made up of 15 amino acids. CDR3 region: CASSQAGVGTDTQYF. DNA for the CDR3: TGCGCCAGCAGCCAAGCAGGGGTAGGCACAGATACGCAGTATTTT.

The chain is built from TRBV19 and TRBJ1-5, with TRBD1 identical over 7 bases. This CDR3 has 13 residues. The V gene's germline CDR1 is LNHDA and CDR2 SQIVND (reference sequence). The trim removed 6 bases at V and 6 bases at J, leaving 5 bases unmatched. Written as DNA, the CDR3 is TGTGCCAGTAGATACAGGGGAAGTCAGCCCCAGCATTTT. Amino acids: CASRYRGSQPQHF.

The chain recombines TRBV4-3 with TRBJ1-2; TRBD1 is a possible D gene (5 bases). With 4 bases removed from V and 4 bases from J, the gap between germline ends came to 16 bases. The CDR3 contains 15 residues. Germline V lookup: CDR1 LGHNA, CDR2 YSLEER. Written as DNA, the CDR3 is TGCGCCAGCAGCCCTTCCGGGACCGCCCGCTATGGCTACACCTTC. Its protein is CASSPSGTARYGYTF.

J is TRBJ1-4 and V is TRBV21-1. TRBV21-1 is designated a pseudogene. The CDR3 consists of 16 residues. CDR3 amino acids: CASSKTYGREGEKLFF. The DNA for the CDR3 is TGTGCCAGCAGCAAAACGTATGGGAGGGAGGGTGAAAAACTGTTTTTT.

This chain uses TRBV29-1 with TRBJ2-7; 7 positions match TRBD1. Germline assignment: CDR1 SQVTM and CDR2 ANQGSEA. J was trimmed by 2 bases and V by 1 base; bases with no gene match: 2. The CDR3 is 13 residues long. CDR3 region: CSVEGQGTYEQYF. The CDR3, as DNA: TGCAGCGTTGAAGGACAGGGCACCTACGAGCAGTACTTC.

This chain connects TRBV9 to TRBJ2-3, with a tentative D call TRBD2 (5 bases). This CDR3 has 15 amino acids. Germline lookup yields CDR1 SGDLS and CDR2 YYNGEE. V gave up 0 bases and J gave up 1 base, with 9 bases separating them. The CDR3 bases are TGTGCCAGCAGCGTAGGGACTTACGGCACAGATACGCAGTATTTT. Its translation: CASSVGTYGTDTQYF.

The chain joins TRBV19 to TRBJ1-1, with D perhaps matching TRBD1 (5 bases). V lost 3 bases, J lost 3 bases, and 11 bases lay in between. The CDR3 is 14 amino acids. From germline, CDR1 is LNHDA and CDR2 SQIVND (reference sequence). This CDR3 reads CASSIPLGDTEAFF. CDR3 nucleotides: TGTGCCAGTAGTATCCCCCTAGGGGACACTGAAGCTTTCTTT.

This clone rates as medium-sized. The chain joins TRBV28 to TRBJ1-1; 8 bases align to TRBD1. The CDR3 runs 15 residues. Germline V lookup: CDR1 MDHEN, CDR2 SYDVKM. J lost 0 bases, V lost 3 bases, and 3 bases had no gene match. The CDR3 region has the DNA TGTGCCAGCAGTTTCGGACAGGGTTTGAACACTGAAGCTTTCTTT. It encodes CASSFGQGLNTEAFF.